This TCR beta chain was identified during a study of post-analysis software for immune sequencing data (dated by TCRdb to 2015 to 2017). Background for the entire study: Relapsing-remitting, secondary progressive and progressive-relapsing multiple sclerosis were recorded as disease courses, and subtype annotation was lacking for some patients. The patient repertoires were compared against more than 10 previously published healthy control repertoires obtained from donors aged about 6 to 28 years. A subset of samples was prepared in parallel using single-end sample barcoding, then pooled and co-amplified after Illumina adapter ligation. Overall study outcomes, separate from this receptor: Patients showed significantly higher frequencies than controls for a handful of TRBV segments, among them TRBV5-6, TRBV5-1 and TRBV20-1. The control group was slightly older than the multiple sclerosis patient group. Normalized Chao1 diversity was significantly lower in multiple sclerosis patients than controls, suggesting substantial peripheral T-cell clonal expansion. Strong co-clustering of samples prepared in the same batch was shown by direct clustering with F measure, prompting a batch-effect correction.

The germline V gene specifies MNHEY as CDR1 and SVGAGI as CDR2. Here V drops 5 bases and J drops 1 base, and the junction holds 7 bases not matched to any gene. The CDR3 runs 16 residues from the cysteine to the phenylalanine. Only the CDR3 portion is preserved as DNA: 48 bases, with reading frame beginning at the first base. Concerning this clonotype: The target of this receptor is not known. Base qualities are missing; no much larger clone stands one base away.

The library was produced with PCR. Sequencing instrument: Illumina HiSeq 2500. Unique molecular identifiers were incorporated into TCR beta cDNA libraries to reduce PCR and sequencing biases. Approximately 500,000 cDNA molecules were obtained per 1 to 10 million input T cells, so each molecule approximated one T cell. The patient libraries were prepared and sequenced with the same protocol used for the earlier healthy control dataset. Within a given batch, samples were prepared together, multiplexed and sequenced on the same HiSeq lane. Turning to the authors' computational methods: MIGEC handled the raw barcoded reads, throwing out single-read molecular identifier groups before consensus assembly and CDR3 extraction. VDJtools was used for post-analysis of the clonotype tables, and diversity was normalized by down-sampling every dataset to the size of the smallest sample. In repertoire overlap clustering, CDR3 amino acid sequences, but not nucleotide sequences, were matched to correct batch-related cross-sample contamination. The public sequencing data were trimmed at Q25 with fastp and processed into clonotypes with MiXCR by TCRdb, which kept only in-frame beta chains. Every entry covers one CDR3 protein and lists the most common genes and DNA from its rows. TCRdb, not the original authors, processed these V and J calls. The sample has about 770,000 distinct CDR3 sequences on record, just over 45% of them singletons. Around 4.7% of the sample is taken by the ten largest.

TCR beta repertoires were profiled from peripheral blood of some 13 young patients with multiple sclerosis to demonstrate the VDJtools post-analysis software. The multiple sclerosis patients were children and adolescents between 6 and 15 years of age. What was sequenced was blood. The chain joins TRBV6-5 to TRBJ2-2, with 7 central nucleotides matching TRBD1. This receptor was taken from a girl under 18 with multiple sclerosis. The CDR3 is CASSKLGQVNTGELFF. The nucleotides are TGTGCCAGCAGTAAACTTGGACAGGTGAACACCGGGGAGCTGTTTTTT.